This T cell receptor beta chain comes out of a study of blood T cell repertoires in COVID-19 (dated by TCRdb to 2019 to 2021). General notes on the study: Samples from collaborators originated in the United States, Italy and Spain and spanned both the acute and convalescent phases of COVID-19. Deeply sampled blood TCRbeta repertoires from subjects exposed to, actively infected with, or recovered from COVID-19 were included in the dataset. Samples were obtained from the ongoing ImmuneRACE study (first 160 participants) and from some 1,200 subjects provided by 6 global collaborators. Where available, HLA class I and class II types were taken from metadata supplied by the sample provider and were not determined by assay-based typing. Nearly every sample came with metadata listing a de-identified subject ID, COVID-19 status, age in years and sex. The repertoires were made available in a free public database intended to serve as a resource for research on the immune response to SARS-CoV-2. The material from the prospective study consisted of cDNA or gDNA derived from T cells, B-cell-depleted T cells, or PBMCs. What the study reported, not specific to this receptor: How much clinical and demographic metadata was included differed by source and by participant, and the metadata was provided uncurated.

With respect to this clone: The antigen this receptor binds is unknown. No much larger clone exists at a distance of one base, and base qualities are not known.

The CDR3 runs 13 amino acids, cysteine and phenylalanine included. The only DNA kept is the CDR3, 39 bases in frame from the first base. Ends trimmed: V by 3 bases, J by 7 bases; bases unmatched to a gene: 3. Reading the germline V gene gives CDR1 KGHSH and CDR2 LQKENI. Whole blood was collected in K2EDTA tubes by collaborating institutions according to the institutions' own protocols. For TCRbeta analysis, collaborator samples were shipped as frozen whole blood, as isolated PBMCs, or as DNA extracted from either sample type. The immunoSEQ Assay, a bias-controlled multiplex PCR, was used to amplify TCRbeta CDR3 regions from genomic DNA. In the paper's pipeline: Nucleated cell counts per sample were estimated from amplification of reference gene primers within the assay. To quantify the absolute abundance of each unique TCRbeta CDR3 rearrangement, sequence reads were collapsed and filtered. Productive Simpson clonality was computed per sample as the square root of Simpson's diversity index over productive rearrangements. The source is immuneACCESS, and TCRdb retained only in-frame sequences with V and J called. Part of the clones is not carried over; for the studies checked, unresolved V genes explain less than half of this, and the remainder is unexplained. The V and J calls and clone size were taken over from that table, and D and trimming were inferred from the DNA. For this sample there are fewer than 150,000 clones; about 85% appear just once. Together, the top ten hold over 7% of the sample.

Sequenced input: peripheral blood. The V gene is TRBV18 and the J gene is TRBJ1-5; 7 central nucleotides agree with TRBD1. The receptor was derived from a human donor in a cohort sampled during active COVID-19. At the DNA level, the sequence is TGTGCCAGCTCACCTGACAGGGAGCAGCCCCAGCATTTT. Its translation reads: CASSPDREQPQHF.